The clone carrying this T cell receptor (beta chain) was seen at least ten times. Its antigen is unknown. This entry belongs to a study of T cell repertoires in cytomegalovirus infection. Background on the study: Public TCR beta signatures marked donors with CMV infection and the matching HLA.

The V gene's germline CDR1 is SGHVS and CDR2 FNYEAQ. V was shortened by 5 bases and J by 4 bases, with 12 bases between the two germline ends. This CDR3 is built from 14 residues. Overall study findings and caveats: Carriage of CMV together with the relevant HLA was identifiable through cumulative public TCR beta family frequency. HLA-C-restricted TCR beta clonotypes specific for CMV led the ex vivo response.

MiXCR was run by TCRdb on the reads, yielding one entry per CDR3 protein. This table has around 630,000 distinct CDR3 sequences, 24% appearing once. The genes are TRBV7-6 and TRBJ2-1, with D possibly called TRBD1 or TRBD2 (6 bases each). Material for sequencing was CD8+ T cells from PBMCs. The TCR originated in a human donor in good health (CMV status not recorded). Some clones in this sample may be carry-over from other donors' samples. The CDR3 protein is CASSNGGEYNEQFF. Here the CDR3 DNA reads TGTGCCAGCAGCAACGGGGGCGAGTACAATGAGCAGTTCTTC.